In its sample, the clone carrying this TCR beta chain was seen a few times. The data belong to a study of T cells after yellow fever vaccination. TCRdb re-derived calls from the 5' RACE reads in MiXCR, one entry per CDR3 protein. The table has about 580,000 distinct CDR3 sequences, about a sixth seen once; the top ten hold roughly 17%. Between the trimmed V and J ends, which lost 7 bases and 7 bases, there was a span of 16 bases. The CDR3 covers 13 residues. Looked up from germline, CDR1 is ENHRY and CDR2 is SYGVKD. The chain employs TRBV10-3 and TRBJ1-2, with a weak D call TRBD1 (5 bases). This TCR was sampled from a man younger than 35 who received the YFV17D yellow fever vaccine. Sequences were derived from PBMCs, sampled 5 days after the first yellow fever vaccination. The CDR3 here is CAITTGRDAGYTF. Here the CDR3 DNA reads TGTGCCATCACTACCGGGAGGGACGCTGGCTACACCTTC.